This TCR beta chain was profiled in a study of cytomegalovirus exposure and HLA in healthy donors. Study results and limitations: The listing of roughly 160 TCR beta chains classed them as cytomegalovirus-associated.

Concerning this clone itself: Its cognate antigen is unknown.

The CDR3 runs to 17 residues. Germline assignment: CDR1 PRHDT and CDR2 FYEKMQ (reference sequence). Trimming cost V 5 bases and J 4 bases, with 18 bases left between them. The PCR ran on 60 Vbeta and 13 Jbeta primers. Clones were sequenced by immunoSEQ multiplex PCR, and TCRdb holds only the in-frame ones, with some missing. Altogether roughly 80,000 clones are present, 78% being singletons, with the ten largest covering 3% to 3.5%. Participants comprised healthy donors of bone marrow. The sequence derives from a middle-aged man in good health and CMV-seronegative. This chain connects TRBV13 to TRBJ1-6; D call uncertain. The sequenced sample consisted of PBMCs. This chain's CDR3 is CASSPKPTTGYNSPLHF. CDR3 DNA sequence: TGTGCCAGCAGCCCGAAGCCCACGACCGGGTATAATTCACCCCTCCACTTT.